This T cell receptor (beta chain) was sequenced for a study of cytomegalovirus exposure and HLA in healthy donors. Overall study: The roughly 120 validation repertoires used the same platform as the roughly 610 first-cohort repertoires, a later analysis reported.

TCRdb keeps only in-frame clones here, not all; method: immunoSEQ multiplex PCR. The data contain approximately 210,000 clones, around 88% of them singletons. This CDR3 is built from 15 residues. After removal of 3 bases from V and 6 bases from J, the junction contained 4 bases not matched to a gene. Germline CDR1 reads MGHRA; CDR2 reads YSYEKL. Study findings and constraints: A subsequent analysis found that TCR clusters from the first cohort also tended to co-occur in the 120 or so validation repertoires, with 90% to 95% of cluster scores above 0. A few CMV-associated chains proved CMV antigen-specific in vitro.

Notes on this clone: The antigen is unknown.

The clonotype was recovered from a woman aged 18-29 years in good health and CMV-seronegative. The gene calls are TRBV4-1 and TRBJ2-1; 11 bases are shared with TRBD2. Material for sequencing was PBMCs. CDR3 loop: CASSQTSGNSNEQFF. The DNA for the CDR3 is TGCGCCAGCAGCCAGACTAGCGGGAACAGCAATGAGCAGTTCTTC.